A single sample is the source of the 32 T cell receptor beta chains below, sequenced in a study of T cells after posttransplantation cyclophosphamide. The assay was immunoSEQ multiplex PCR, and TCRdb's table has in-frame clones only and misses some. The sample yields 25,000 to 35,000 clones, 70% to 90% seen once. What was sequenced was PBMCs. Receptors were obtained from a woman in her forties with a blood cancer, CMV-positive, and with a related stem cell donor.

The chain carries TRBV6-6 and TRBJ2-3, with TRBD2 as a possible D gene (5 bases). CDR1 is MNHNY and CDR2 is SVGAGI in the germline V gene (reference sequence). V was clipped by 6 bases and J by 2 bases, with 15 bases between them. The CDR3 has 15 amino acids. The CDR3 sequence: CASREDLLYTDTQYF. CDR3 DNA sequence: TGTGCCAGCAGGGAGGACCTTCTTTACACAGATACGCAGTATTTT.

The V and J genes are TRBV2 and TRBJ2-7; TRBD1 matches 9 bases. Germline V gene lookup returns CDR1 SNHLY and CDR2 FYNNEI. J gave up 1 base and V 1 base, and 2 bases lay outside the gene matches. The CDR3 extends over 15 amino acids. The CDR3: CASSEGDRDSYEQYF. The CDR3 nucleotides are TGTGCCAGCAGTGAAGGGGACAGGGATTCCTACGAGCAGTACTTC.

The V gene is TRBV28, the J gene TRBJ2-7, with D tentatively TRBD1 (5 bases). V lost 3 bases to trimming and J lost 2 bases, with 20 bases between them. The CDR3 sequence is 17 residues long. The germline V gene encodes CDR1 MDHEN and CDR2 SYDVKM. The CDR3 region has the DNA TGTGCCAGCAGTTTCCCCAGGGTAACAGTGGATGCCTACGAGCAGTACTTC. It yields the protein CASSFPRVTVDAYEQYF.

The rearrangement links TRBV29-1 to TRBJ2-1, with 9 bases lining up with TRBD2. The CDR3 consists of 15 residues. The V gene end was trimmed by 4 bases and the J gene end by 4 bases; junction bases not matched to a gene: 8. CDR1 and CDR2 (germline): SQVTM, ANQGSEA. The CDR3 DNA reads TGCAGCGTTGCGTTTCGCCTAGCGGGGTACAATGAGCAGTTCTTC. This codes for CSVAFRLAGYNEQFF.

CDR3 sequence: CASSLTGSGNTIYF. The CDR3 DNA sequence: TGTGCCAGCAGCTTGACAGGTTCAGGAAACACCATATATTTT. This rearrangement joins TRBV7-9 to TRBJ1-3; D might be TRBD1 (6 bases). The CDR3 length is 14 residues. V was pared by 3 bases and J by 4 bases, with 10 bases between. Germline CDR1 is SEHNR and CDR2 is FQNEAQ (reference sequence).

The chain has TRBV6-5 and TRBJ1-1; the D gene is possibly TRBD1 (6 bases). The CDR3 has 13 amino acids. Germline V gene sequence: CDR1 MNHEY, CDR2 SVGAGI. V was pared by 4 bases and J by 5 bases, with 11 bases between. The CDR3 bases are TGTGCCAGCAGTTCCGGGGGGGCGACTGAAGCTTTCTTT. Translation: CASSSGGATEAFF.

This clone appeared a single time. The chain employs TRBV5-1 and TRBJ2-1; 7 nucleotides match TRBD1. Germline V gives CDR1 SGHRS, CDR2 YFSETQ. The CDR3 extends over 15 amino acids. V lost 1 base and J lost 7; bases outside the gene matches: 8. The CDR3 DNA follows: TGCGCCAGCAGCTTGACCACAGGGGTCCCTAATGAGCAGTTCTTC. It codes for CASSLTTGVPNEQFF. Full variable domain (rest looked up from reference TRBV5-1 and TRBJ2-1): KAGVTQTPRYLIKTRGQQVTLSCSPISGHRSVSWYQQTPGQGLQFLFEYFSETQRNKGNFPGRFSGRQFSNSRSEMNVSTLELGDSALYLCASSLTTGVPNEQFFGPGTRLTVL.

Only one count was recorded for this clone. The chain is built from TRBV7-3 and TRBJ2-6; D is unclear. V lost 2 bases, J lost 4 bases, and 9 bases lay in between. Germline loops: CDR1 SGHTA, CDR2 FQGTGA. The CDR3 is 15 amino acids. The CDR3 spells CASSLGANGANVLTF. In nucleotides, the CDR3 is TGTGCCAGCAGCTTAGGAGCGAACGGGGCCAACGTCCTGACTTTC.

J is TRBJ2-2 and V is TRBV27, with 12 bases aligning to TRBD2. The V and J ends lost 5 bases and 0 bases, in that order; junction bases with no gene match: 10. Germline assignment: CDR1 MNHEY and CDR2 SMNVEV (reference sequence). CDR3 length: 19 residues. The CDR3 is CASSPWTSGDLPNTGELFF. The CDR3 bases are TGTGCCAGCAGTCCCTGGACTAGCGGGGACCTTCCGAACACCGGGGAGCTGTTTTTT.

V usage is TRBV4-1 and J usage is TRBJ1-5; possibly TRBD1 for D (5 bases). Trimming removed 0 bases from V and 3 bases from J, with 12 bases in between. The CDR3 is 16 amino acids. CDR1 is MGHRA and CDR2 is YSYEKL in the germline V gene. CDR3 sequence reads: CASSQDRATDNQPQHF. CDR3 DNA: TGCGCCAGCAGCCAAGATCGGGCGACAGACAATCAGCCCCAGCATTTT.

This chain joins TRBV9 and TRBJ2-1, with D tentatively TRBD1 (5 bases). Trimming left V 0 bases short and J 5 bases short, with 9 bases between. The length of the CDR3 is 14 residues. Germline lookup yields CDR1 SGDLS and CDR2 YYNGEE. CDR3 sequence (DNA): TGTGCCAGCAGCGTAGGGGGCAGGAACAATGAGCAGTTCTTC. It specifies CASSVGGRNNEQFF.

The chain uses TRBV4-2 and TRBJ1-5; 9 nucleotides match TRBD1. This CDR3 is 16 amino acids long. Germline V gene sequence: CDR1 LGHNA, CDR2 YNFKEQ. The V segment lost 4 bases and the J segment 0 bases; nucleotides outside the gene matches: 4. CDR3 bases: TGTGCCAGCAGCCTACAGGGGGCGGATAGCAATCAGCCCCAGCATTTT. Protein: CASSLQGADSNQPQHF.

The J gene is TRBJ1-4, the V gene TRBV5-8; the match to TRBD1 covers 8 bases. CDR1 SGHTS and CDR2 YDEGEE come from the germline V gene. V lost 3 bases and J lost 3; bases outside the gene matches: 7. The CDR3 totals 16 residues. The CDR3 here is CASSSAGTGSNEKLFF. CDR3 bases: TGTGCCAGCAGCTCGGCCGGGACAGGATCTAATGAAAAACTGTTTTTT.

The CDR3 DNA reads as TGTGCCAGCAGTCTGGGACTAGCGGGGGCCGGTAGTGGTGAGCAGTTCTTC. This translates into CASSLGLAGAGSGEQFF. V gene TRBV28 combines with J gene TRBJ2-1, with 14 nucleotides matching TRBD2. After removal of 5 bases from V and 9 bases from J, the junction contained 12 bases not matched to a gene. The CDR3 runs 17 residues. Germline V gene data show CDR1 as MDHEN and CDR2 as SYDVKM.

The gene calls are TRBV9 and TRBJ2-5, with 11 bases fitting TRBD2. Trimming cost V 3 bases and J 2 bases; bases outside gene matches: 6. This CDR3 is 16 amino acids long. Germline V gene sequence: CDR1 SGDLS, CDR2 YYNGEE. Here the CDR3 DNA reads TGTGCCAGCAGCGCCCTTAGCGGGGGGGGTCAAGAGACCCAGTACTTC. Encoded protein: CASSALSGGGQETQYF. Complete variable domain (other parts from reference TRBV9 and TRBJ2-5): DSGVTQTPKHLITATGQRVTLRCSPRSGDLSVYWYQQSLDQGLQFLIQYYNGEERAKGNILERFSAQQFPDLHSELNLSSLELGDSALYFCASSALSGGGQETQYFGPGTRLLVL.

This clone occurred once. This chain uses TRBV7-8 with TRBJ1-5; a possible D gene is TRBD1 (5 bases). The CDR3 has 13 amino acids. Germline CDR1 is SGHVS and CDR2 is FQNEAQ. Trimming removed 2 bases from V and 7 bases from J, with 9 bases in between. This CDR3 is CASSLQGWQPQHF. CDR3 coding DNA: TGTGCCAGCAGCTTACAGGGTTGGCAGCCCCAGCATTTT.

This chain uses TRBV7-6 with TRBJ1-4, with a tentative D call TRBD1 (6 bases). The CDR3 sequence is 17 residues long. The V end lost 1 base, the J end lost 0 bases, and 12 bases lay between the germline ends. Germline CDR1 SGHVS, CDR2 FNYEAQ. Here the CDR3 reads CASSLGFQGSTNEKLFF. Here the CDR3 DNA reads TGTGCCAGCAGCTTAGGATTTCAGGGGTCAACTAATGAAAAACTGTTTTTT.

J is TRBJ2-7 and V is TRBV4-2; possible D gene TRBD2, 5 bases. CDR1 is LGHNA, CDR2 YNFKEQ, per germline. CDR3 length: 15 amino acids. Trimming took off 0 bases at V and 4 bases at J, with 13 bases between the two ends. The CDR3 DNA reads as TGTGCCAGCAGCCAAGATCCCGGGGAAGCTTACGAGCAGTACTTC. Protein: CASSQDPGEAYEQYF.

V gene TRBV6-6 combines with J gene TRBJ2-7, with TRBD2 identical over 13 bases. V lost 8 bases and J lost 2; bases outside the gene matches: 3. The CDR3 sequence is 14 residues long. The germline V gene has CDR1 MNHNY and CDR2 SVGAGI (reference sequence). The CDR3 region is CASAGLAGAYEQYF. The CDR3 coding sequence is TGTGCCAGCGCCGGACTAGCGGGGGCCTACGAGCAGTACTTC.

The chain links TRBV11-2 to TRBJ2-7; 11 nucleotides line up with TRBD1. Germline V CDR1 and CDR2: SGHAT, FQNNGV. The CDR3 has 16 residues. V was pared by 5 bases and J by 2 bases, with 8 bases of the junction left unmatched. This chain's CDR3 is CASSPNRDRGTYEQYF. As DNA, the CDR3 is TGTGCCAGCAGCCCAAACCGGGACAGGGGGACCTACGAGCAGTACTTC.

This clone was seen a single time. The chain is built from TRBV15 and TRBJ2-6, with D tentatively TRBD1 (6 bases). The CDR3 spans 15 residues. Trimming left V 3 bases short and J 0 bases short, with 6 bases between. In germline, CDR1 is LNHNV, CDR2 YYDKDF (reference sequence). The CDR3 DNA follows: TGTGCCACCAGCAGCAGGGGCTCTGGGGCCAACGTCCTGACTTTC. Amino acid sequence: CATSSRGSGANVLTF.

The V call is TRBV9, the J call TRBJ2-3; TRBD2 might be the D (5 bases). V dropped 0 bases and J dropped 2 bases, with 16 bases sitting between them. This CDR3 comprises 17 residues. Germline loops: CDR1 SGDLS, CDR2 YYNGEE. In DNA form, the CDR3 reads TGTGCCAGCAGCGTAGCTAAAGGAGCGGTCCCCACAGATACGCAGTATTTT. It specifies CASSVAKGAVPTDTQYF.

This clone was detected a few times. The chain's CDR3 is CASSHVGGNQPQHF. The CDR3 nucleotides are TGCGCCAGCAGCCATGTGGGGGGGAATCAGCCCCAGCATTTT. The rearrangement uses TRBV4-3 and TRBJ1-5, with D perhaps matching TRBD1 (5 bases). This CDR3 region has 14 residues. CDR1 is LGHNA, CDR2 YSLEER, per germline. Trimming removed 3 bases at V and 4 bases at J, with 10 bases between.

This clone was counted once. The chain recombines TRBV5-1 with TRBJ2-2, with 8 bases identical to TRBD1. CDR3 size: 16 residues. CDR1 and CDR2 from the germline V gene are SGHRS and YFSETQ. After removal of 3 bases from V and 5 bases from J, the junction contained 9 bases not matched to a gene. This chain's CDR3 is CASSSDRGRWTGELFF. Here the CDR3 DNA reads TGCGCCAGCAGCTCCGACAGGGGACGGTGGACCGGGGAGCTGTTTTTT.

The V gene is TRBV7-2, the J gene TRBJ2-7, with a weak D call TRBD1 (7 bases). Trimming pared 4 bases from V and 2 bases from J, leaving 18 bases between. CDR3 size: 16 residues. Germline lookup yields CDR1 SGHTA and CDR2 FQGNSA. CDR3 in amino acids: CASSYAGGRGPYEQYF. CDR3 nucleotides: TGTGCCAGCAGCTACGCCGGGGGAAGGGGGCCCTACGAGCAGTACTTC.

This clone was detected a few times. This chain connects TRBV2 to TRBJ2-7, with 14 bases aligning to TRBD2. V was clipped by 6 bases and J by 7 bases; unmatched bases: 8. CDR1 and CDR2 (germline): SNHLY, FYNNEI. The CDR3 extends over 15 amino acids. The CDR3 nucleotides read TGTGCCAGCAGGGGGACTAGCGGGGGTCTGAGAGAGCAGTACTTC. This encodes CASRGTSGGLREQYF.

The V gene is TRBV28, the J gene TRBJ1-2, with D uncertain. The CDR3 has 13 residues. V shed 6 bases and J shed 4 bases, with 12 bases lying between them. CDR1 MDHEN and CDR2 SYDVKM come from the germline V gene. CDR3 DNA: TGTGCCAGCAGGAACACAGCCGCCTATGGCTACACCTTC. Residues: CASRNTAAYGYTF.

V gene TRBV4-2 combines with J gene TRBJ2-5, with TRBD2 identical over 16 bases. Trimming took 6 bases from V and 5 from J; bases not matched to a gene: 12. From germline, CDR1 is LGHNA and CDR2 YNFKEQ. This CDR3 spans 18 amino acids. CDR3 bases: TGTGCCAGCAGGACGGGGGAGGGGACTAGCGGGGGGGCGGAGACCCAGTACTTC. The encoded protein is CASRTGEGTSGGAETQYF.

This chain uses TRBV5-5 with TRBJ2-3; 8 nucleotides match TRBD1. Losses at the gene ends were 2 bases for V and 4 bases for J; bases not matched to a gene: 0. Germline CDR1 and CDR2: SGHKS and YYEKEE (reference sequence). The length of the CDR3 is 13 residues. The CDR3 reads CASSLQGADTQYF. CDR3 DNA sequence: TGTGCCAGCAGCTTACAGGGGGCAGATACGCAGTATTTT.

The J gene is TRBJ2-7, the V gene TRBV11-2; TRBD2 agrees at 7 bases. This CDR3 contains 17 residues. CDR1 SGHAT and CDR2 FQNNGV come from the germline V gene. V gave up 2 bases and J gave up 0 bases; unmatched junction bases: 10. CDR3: CASSLNGQGGSSYEQYF. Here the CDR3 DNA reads TGTGCCAGCAGCTTAAACGGGCAGGGAGGGTCCTCCTACGAGCAGTACTTC. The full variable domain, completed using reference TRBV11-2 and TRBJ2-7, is EAGVAQSPRYKIIEKRQSVAFWCNPISGHATLYWYQQILGQGPKLLIQFQNNGVVDDSQLPKDRFSAERLKGVDSTLKIQPAKLEDSAVYLCASSLNGQGGSSYEQYFGPGTRLTVT.

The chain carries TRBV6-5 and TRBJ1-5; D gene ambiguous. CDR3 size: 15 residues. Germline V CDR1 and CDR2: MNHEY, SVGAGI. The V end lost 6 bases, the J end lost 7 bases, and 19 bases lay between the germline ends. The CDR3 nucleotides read TGTGCCAGCAGCCCACTCCGGGGAACCGGACAGCCCCAGCATTTT. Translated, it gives CASSPLRGTGQPQHF.

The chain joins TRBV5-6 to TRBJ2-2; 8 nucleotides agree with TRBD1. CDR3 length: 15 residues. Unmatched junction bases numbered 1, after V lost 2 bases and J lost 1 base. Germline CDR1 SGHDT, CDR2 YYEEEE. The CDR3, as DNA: TGTGCCAGCAGCTTCGGGACAGGGAACACCGGGGAGCTGTTTTTT. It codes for CASSFGTGNTGELFF.